The sequence of this TCR beta chain was determined in a study of T-cell memory formation after mild COVID-19. Across the whole study: TCR clusters largely stayed donor specific. Broader study findings: The finding that pre-infection memory included some responding clones suggested that cross-reactive memory joined. For second-wave clones that peaked at day 37, SARS-CoV-2 specificity went unverified.

The CDR3 totals 12 residues. Germline lookup yields CDR1 SGDLS and CDR2 YYNGEE. Trimming took 4 bases from V and 4 from J, leaving 8 bases between them. One entry per CDR3 protein results from TCRdb running MiXCR on the 5' RACE reads. The table records 300,000 to 350,000 distinct CDR3 sequences, 13% to 15% of them present only once. On this clonotype itself: Its target is not known.

Sequencing input: PBMCs or a T cell subset sorted from them (not recorded which). The gene calls are TRBV9 and TRBJ1-1; the D is unclear. The sequence came from a man in his late teens or twenties who had mild COVID-19 (a few samples of this study predate the infection). Cell type and time point are not known. The CDR3 protein is CASSTEGTEAFF. The DNA for the CDR3 is TGTGCCAGCAGCACGGAGGGCACTGAAGCTTTCTTT.